This T cell receptor (beta chain) was profiled in a study of blood T cells in healthy people across ages. Findings and limits, study-wide: Estimates based on one million T cells were treated as lower bounds.

PCR was performed a second time for 7 to 11 cycles using a sample-barcoded 5' primer and a J-beta primer mix. TCRdb re-derived calls from the 5' RACE reads in MiXCR, one entry per CDR3 protein. The sample carries roughly 730,000 distinct CDR3 sequences, about 61% recorded once. This clonotype was detected a few times. Its antigen is unidentified. This sequence was found in a middle-aged man in good health. Source material: blood.

CDR3 nucleotides: TGCAGTGCTAGAGATTACTCGGGACGGTTCTACGAGCAGTACTTC. As protein: CSARDYSGRFYEQYF. The chain links TRBV20-1 to TRBJ2-7; the D gene could be TRBD1 or TRBD2 (5 bases each). Looked up from germline, CDR1 is DFQATT and CDR2 is SNEGSKA (reference sequence). Trimming removed 0 bases from V and 3 bases from J, with 15 bases in between. CDR3 size: 15 residues.